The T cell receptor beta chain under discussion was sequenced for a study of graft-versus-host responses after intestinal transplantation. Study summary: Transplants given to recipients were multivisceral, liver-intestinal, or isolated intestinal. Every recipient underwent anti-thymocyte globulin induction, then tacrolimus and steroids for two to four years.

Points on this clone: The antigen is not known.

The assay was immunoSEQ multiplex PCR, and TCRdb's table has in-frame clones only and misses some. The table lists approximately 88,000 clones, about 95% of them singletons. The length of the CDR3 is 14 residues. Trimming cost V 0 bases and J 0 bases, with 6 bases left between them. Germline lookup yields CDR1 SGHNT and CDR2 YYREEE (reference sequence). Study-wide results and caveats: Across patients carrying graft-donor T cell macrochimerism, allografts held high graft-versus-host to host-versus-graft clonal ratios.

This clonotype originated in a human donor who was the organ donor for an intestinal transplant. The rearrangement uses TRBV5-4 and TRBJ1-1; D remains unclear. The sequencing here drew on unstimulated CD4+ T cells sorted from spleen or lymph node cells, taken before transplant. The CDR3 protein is CASSLAGMNTEAFF. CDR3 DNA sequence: TGTGCCAGCAGCTTGGCGGGGATGAACACTGAAGCTTTCTTT.